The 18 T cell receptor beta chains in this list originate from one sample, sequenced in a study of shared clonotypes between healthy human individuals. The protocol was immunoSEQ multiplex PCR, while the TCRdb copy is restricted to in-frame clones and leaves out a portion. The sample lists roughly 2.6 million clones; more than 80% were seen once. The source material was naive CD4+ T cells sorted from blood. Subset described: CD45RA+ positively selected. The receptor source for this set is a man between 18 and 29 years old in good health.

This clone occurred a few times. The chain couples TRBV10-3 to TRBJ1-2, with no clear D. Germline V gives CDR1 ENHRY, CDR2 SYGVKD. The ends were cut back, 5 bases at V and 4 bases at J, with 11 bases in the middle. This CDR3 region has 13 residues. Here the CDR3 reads CAISNRESYGYTF. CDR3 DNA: TGTGCCATCAGTAACCGGGAAAGCTATGGCTACACCTTC.

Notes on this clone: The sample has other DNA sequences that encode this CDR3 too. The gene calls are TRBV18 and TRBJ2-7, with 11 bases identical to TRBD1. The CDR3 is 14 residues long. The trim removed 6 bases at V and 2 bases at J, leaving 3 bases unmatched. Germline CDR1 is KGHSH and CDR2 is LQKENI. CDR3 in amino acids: CASSQGQGAYEQYF. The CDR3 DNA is TGTGCCAGCTCGCAGGGACAGGGGGCCTACGAGCAGTACTTC.

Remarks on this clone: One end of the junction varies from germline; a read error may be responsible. DNA for the CDR3: TGTGCCAGCATTGAAAATGATTACTTGGGGACCCAGTACTTC. Its translation: CASIENDYLGTQYF. This chain connects TRBV2 to TRBJ2-5; no firm D call. The CDR3 totals 14 residues. Germline V CDR1 and CDR2: SNHLY, FYNNEI.

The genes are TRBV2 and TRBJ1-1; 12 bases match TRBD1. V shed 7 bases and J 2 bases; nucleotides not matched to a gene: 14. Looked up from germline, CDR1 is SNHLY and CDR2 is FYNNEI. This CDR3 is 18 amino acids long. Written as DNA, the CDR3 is TGTGCCAGCAACACCAGGGACAGGGGGCGTAAGGATAACACTGAAGCTTTCTTT. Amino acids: CASNTRDRGRKDNTEAFF.

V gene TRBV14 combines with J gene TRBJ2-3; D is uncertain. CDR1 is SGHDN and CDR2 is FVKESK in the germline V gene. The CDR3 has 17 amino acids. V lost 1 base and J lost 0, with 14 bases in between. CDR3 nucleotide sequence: TGTGCCAGCAGCCAAGGTGATAGCATATTCAGCACAGATACGCAGTATTTT. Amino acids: CASSQGDSIFSTDTQYF.

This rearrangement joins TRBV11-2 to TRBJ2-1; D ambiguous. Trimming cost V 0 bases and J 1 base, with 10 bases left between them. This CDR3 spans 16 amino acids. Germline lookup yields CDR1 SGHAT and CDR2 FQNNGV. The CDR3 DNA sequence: TGTGCCAGCAGCTTAGATTTAGTTGGTTCCTACAATGAGCAGTTCTTC. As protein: CASSLDLVGSYNEQFF.

Here the CDR3 DNA reads TGTGCCAGCAGTTCTCAACAGGGGATCGGCTACGAGCAGTACTTC. Translated, it gives CASSSQQGIGYEQYF. V usage is TRBV28 and J usage is TRBJ2-7, with 7 bases lining up with TRBD1. Germline V lookup: CDR1 MDHEN, CDR2 SYDVKM. The ends lost 4 bases at V and 3 bases at J; junction bases unmatched: 9. CDR3 size: 15 residues.

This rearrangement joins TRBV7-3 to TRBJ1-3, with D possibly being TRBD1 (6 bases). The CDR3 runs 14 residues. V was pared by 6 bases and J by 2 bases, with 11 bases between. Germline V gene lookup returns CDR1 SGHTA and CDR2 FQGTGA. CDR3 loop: CASSPDRTGNTIYF. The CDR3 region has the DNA TGTGCCAGCAGTCCGGACAGAACTGGAAACACCATATATTTT.

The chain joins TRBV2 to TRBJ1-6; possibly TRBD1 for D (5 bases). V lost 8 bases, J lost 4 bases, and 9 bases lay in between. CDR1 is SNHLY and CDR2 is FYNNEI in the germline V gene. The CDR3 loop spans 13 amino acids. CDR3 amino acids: CASRGRYNSPLHF. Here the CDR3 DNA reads TGTGCCAGCCGGGGCAGGTATAATTCACCCCTCCACTTT.

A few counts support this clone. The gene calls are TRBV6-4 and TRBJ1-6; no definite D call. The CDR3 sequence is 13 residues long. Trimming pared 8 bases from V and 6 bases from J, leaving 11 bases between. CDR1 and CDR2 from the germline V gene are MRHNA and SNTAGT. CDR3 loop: CASRQDLNSPLHF. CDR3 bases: TGTGCCAGCCGGCAGGACCTTAATTCACCCCTCCACTTT.

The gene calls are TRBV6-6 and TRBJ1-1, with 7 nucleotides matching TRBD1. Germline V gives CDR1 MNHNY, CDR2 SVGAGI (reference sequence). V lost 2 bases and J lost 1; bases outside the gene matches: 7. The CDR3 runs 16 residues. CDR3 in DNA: TGTGCCAGCAGTTACCCCTTAGGGACAGAGAACACTGAAGCTTTCTTT. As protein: CASSYPLGTENTEAFF.

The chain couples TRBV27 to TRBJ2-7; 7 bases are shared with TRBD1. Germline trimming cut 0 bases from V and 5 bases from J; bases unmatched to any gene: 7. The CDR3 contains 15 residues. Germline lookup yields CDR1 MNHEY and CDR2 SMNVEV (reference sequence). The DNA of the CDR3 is TGTGCCAGCAGTTTATCAACGACAGGGCGAAACGAGCAGTACTTC. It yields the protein CASSLSTTGRNEQYF.

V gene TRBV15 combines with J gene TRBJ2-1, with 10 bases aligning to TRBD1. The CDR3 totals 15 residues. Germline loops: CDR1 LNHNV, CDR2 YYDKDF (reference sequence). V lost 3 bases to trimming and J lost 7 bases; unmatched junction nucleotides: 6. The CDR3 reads CATSSRRDRGNEQFF. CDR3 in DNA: TGTGCCACCAGCAGTCGCCGGGACAGGGGTAATGAGCAGTTCTTC.

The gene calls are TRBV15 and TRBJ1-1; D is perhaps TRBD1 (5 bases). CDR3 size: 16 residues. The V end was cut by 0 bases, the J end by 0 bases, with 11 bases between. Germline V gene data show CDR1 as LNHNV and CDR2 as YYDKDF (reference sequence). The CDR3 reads CATSRENLGVNTEAFF. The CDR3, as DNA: TGTGCCACCAGCAGAGAAAACCTAGGGGTGAACACTGAAGCTTTCTTT.

The CDR3 loop reads CASSTDRGTLAGYGYTF. CDR3 DNA sequence: TGTGCCAGCAGCACCGACAGGGGAACTCTCGCTGGCTATGGCTACACCTTC. The rearrangement joins TRBV12-1 to TRBJ1-2; the table's TRBD1 call for D was not verified on the DNA. TRBV12-1 is a known pseudogene. The length of the CDR3 is 17 residues.

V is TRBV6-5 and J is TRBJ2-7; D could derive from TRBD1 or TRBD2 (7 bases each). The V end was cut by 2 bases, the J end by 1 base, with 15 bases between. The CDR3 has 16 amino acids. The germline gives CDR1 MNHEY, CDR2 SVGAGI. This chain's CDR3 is CASSYAGRGGSYEQYF. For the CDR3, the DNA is TGTGCCAGCAGTTACGCGGGCAGGGGGGGGTCCTACGAGCAGTACTTC.

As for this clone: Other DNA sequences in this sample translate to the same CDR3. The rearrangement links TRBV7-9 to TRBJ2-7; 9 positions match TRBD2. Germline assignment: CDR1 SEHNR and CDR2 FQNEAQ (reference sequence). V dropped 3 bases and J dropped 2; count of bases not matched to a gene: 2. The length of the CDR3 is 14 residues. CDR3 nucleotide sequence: TGTGCCAGCAGCTTTTTAGCGGGGGCCTACGAGCAGTACTTC. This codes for CASSFLAGAYEQYF. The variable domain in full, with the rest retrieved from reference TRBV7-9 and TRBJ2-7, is DTGVSQNPRHKITKRGQNVTFRCDPISEHNRLYWYRQTLGQGPEFLTYFQNEAQLEKSRLLSDRFSAERPKGSFSTLEIQRTEQGDSAMYLCASSFLAGAYEQYFGPGTRLTVT.

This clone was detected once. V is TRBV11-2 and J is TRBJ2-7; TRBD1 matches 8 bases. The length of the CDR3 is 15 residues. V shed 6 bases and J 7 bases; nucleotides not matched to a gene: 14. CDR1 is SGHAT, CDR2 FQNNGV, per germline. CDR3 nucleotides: TGTGCCAGCAGGATTACAGGACAGGGATACCATGAGCAGTACTTC. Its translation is CASRITGQGYHEQYF.